This T cell receptor (beta chain) derives from a study of siplizumab effects on memory and regulatory T cells. Note on this clone: Its antigen remains unidentified. An end of the junction does not agree with germline; a read error may underlie this.

Study-wide points: Proliferating Tregs taken from siplizumab cultures were not shown to have a confirmed suppressive function. Siplizumab produced a significant reduction in alloreactive sequences that were traceable to unstimulated CD4+ memory cells. Naive T cells, seemingly more diverse than memory cells, seemed major alloresponse contributors. Naive or memory phenotype assignment was not possible for roughly 80-95% of proliferating CD4+ or CD8+ clones.

Sequenced by immunoSEQ multiplex PCR; TCRdb stores in-frame clones only, minus some. The sample records some 100,000 clones, more than 85% being singletons. Germline V CDR1 and CDR2: ENHRY, SYGVKD. The CDR3 is 14 residues long. Sequencing was performed on CD4+ T cells sorted from blood. The gene calls are TRBV10-3 and TRBJ1-5; D unresolved. This sequence was found in a human donor in good health. Some clones in this sample may be carry-over from other donors' samples. The CDR3 region has the DNA TGTGCCGTCAGGATGGAGGGAAGGGATCAGCCCCAGCATTTT. It is translated as CAVRMEGRDQPQHF.